The TCR beta chain under discussion was sequenced for a study of T cell clonotyping in hematopoietic cell transplantation. Turning to the study itself: Cytoreduction preceded collection of pretransplant recipient samples.

There are a few counts of this clone. Its target is unknown. The CDR3 totals 15 residues. Germline values: CDR1 MNHEY, CDR2 SVGAGI. V was clipped by 2 bases and J by 5 bases, with 10 bases between them. Points from the study as a whole: After transplant, recipient diversity fell while pathologically expanded clonotypes grew through day 180. Cells were unsorted, so CD4 and CD8 contributions were not separated. At the given depth, recipient repertoires were over 95% de novo clonotypes.

Here immunoSEQ multiplex PCR was the method, and the copy in TCRdb shows in-frame clones only, minus some. The data hold fewer than 100,000 clones, with approximately 95% observed a single time. Regarding time point: recipient sample about 28 days before transplant, after cytoreduction. The chain joins TRBV6-5 to TRBJ1-6; D uncertain. This clonotype originated in a woman aged 45 to 65 with acute myeloid leukemia. Some clones in this sample may be carry-over from other donors' samples. Sequences were derived from peripheral blood mononuclear cells, sampled before stem cell transplant. As DNA, the CDR3 is TGTGCCAGCAGTTACGCGGCAGGCGATAATTCACCCCTCCACTTT. This gives the protein CASSYAAGDNSPLHF.